The 25 T cell receptor beta chains presented below share a single source sample, sequenced in a study of blood T cell repertoires in COVID-19. The protocol was immunoSEQ multiplex PCR, while the TCRdb copy is restricted to in-frame clones and leaves out a portion. The table has about 220,000 clones, roughly 84% seen once. Material: peripheral blood. The source is a man aged 45-65 years with active or convalescent COVID-19.

This chain joins TRBV5-6 and TRBJ1-2; D is unclear. Germline CDR1 and CDR2: SGHDT and YYEEEE. V gave up 3 bases and J gave up 4 bases, with 7 bases separating them. The CDR3 loop spans 12 amino acids. CDR3 region: CASSWNSYGYTF. For the CDR3, the DNA is TGTGCCAGCAGCTGGAACAGCTATGGCTACACCTTC.

This clone was observed a few times. The CDR3 sequence: CAIRGEGRPQHF. CDR3 DNA sequence: TGTGCCATCAGGGGCGAGGGCCGGCCCCAGCATTTT. The V and J genes are TRBV10-3 and TRBJ1-5; D uncertain. Germline assignment: CDR1 ENHRY and CDR2 SYGVKD. V lost 6 bases, J lost 9 bases, and 12 bases lay in between. The CDR3 sequence is 12 residues long.

V is TRBV3-1 (or the pseudogene TRBV3-2) and J is TRBJ1-3; D is unresolved. The CDR3 sequence is 11 residues long. Trimming left V 4 bases short and J 5 bases short, with 3 bases between. CDR1 LGHDT and CDR2 YNNKEL come from the germline V gene (reference sequence). The CDR3 loop reads CASSPRNTIYF. In DNA, the CDR3 is TGTGCCAGCAGCCCTCGAAACACCATATATTTT.

The chain couples TRBV5-1 to TRBJ1-3; unclear D gene. Germline CDR1 SGHRS, CDR2 YFSETQ. V gave up 0 bases and J gave up 4 bases, with 8 bases separating them. The CDR3 runs 14 residues. CDR3 bases: TGCGCCAGCAGCTTGGGGGCAGGAGGAAACACCATATATTTT. This gives the protein CASSLGAGGNTIYF.

The gene calls are TRBV3-1 (or the pseudogene TRBV3-2) and TRBJ2-5; D possibly corresponds to TRBD2 (7 bases). The CDR3 covers 18 residues. Germline V gene data show CDR1 as LGHDT and CDR2 as YNNKEL (reference sequence). V was shortened by 6 bases and J by 4 bases, with 27 bases between the two germline ends. The CDR3: CASRPHPGRGAGGETQYF. In DNA, the CDR3 is TGTGCCAGCAGACCTCACCCTGGACGGGGGGCTGGAGGAGAGACCCAGTACTTC.

The chain recombines TRBV7-2 with TRBJ1-2, with 8 bases identical to TRBD1. V was clipped by 7 bases and J by 4 bases; unmatched bases: 5. Germline lookup yields CDR1 SGHTA and CDR2 FQGNSA. There are 13 residues in the CDR3. The CDR3 sequence: CASTQGAGYGYTF. The CDR3 DNA is TGTGCCAGCACGCAGGGGGCTGGCTATGGCTACACCTTC.

This clone showed up just once. The V gene is TRBV27, the J gene TRBJ1-5; TRBD1 matches at 9 bases. V shed 5 bases, J shed 3 bases, and the junction held 20 bases outside the gene matches. CDR3 size: 20 residues. Germline V gene sequence: CDR1 MNHEY, CDR2 SMNVEV (reference sequence). Here the CDR3 reads CASSPLLGGDRVPFNQPQHF. For the CDR3, the DNA is TGTGCCAGCAGTCCCCTTCTAGGCGGGGACAGGGTGCCCTTCAATCAGCCCCAGCATTTT.

This sequence joins TRBV4-1 and TRBJ2-3, with 7 nucleotides matching TRBD1. CDR3 length equals 16 residues. V shed 4 bases and J 5 bases; nucleotides not matched to a gene: 12. In germline, CDR1 is MGHRA, CDR2 YSYEKL. The CDR3 bases are TGCGCCAGCAGCCTCCAAATAGGGGGCACGGGAGATACGCAGTATTTT. Translation gives CASSLQIGGTGDTQYF.

This clone was seen only a few times. This chain connects TRBV6-1 to TRBJ1-5; D is ambiguous. The V gene lost 2 bases and the J gene lost 16 bases, with 12 bases spanning the gap. Germline V gene data show CDR1 as MNHNS and CDR2 as SASEGT. CDR3 length: 11 residues. The CDR3 here is CASSEPLVLHF. The DNA for the CDR3 is TGTGCCAGCAGTGAACCGTTAGTTCTACATTTT.

The genes are TRBV4-1 and TRBJ1-5; 7 bases line up with TRBD1. V trimming: 0 bases; J trimming: 5 bases; junction bases outside the gene matches: 4. There are 15 residues in the CDR3. Germline V lookup: CDR1 MGHRA, CDR2 YSYEKL. The CDR3 spells CASSQDGTGDQPQHF. CDR3 nucleotide sequence: TGCGCCAGCAGCCAAGATGGAACAGGGGATCAGCCCCAGCATTTT.

This chain connects TRBV2 to TRBJ1-2; 9 bases fit TRBD1. Germline-derived CDR1 and CDR2 are SNHLY and FYNNEI. V gave up 11 bases and J gave up 2 bases; unmatched junction bases: 6. The CDR3 is made up of 13 amino acids. For the CDR3, the DNA is TGTGCCGGGGACAGGGCGGGGAACTATGGCTACACCTTC. This translates into CAGDRAGNYGYTF.

V is TRBV9 and J is TRBJ2-3; no firm D call. The V gene lost 0 bases and the J gene lost 1 base, with 9 bases spanning the gap. The germline V gene encodes CDR1 SGDLS and CDR2 YYNGEE. The CDR3 loop spans 15 amino acids. CDR3: CASSVAPKRTDTQYF. CDR3 in DNA: TGTGCCAGCAGCGTAGCACCCAAGCGCACAGATACGCAGTATTTT. The full variable domain, completed using reference TRBV9 and TRBJ2-3, is DSGVTQTPKHLITATGQRVTLRCSPRSGDLSVYWYQQSLDQGLQFLIQYYNGEERAKGNILERFSAQQFPDLHSELNLSSLELGDSALYFCASSVAPKRTDTQYFGPGTRLTVL.

The genes are TRBV9 and TRBJ2-7; D perhaps matches TRBD1 (5 bases). The CDR3 runs to 14 residues. Germline V gives CDR1 SGDLS, CDR2 YYNGEE. With 4 bases removed from V and 3 bases from J, the gap between germline ends came to 14 bases. The chain's CDR3 is CASSPGLTGYEQYV. The CDR3 bases are TGTGCCAGCAGCCCAGGGTTGACGGGCTACGAGCAGTACGTC.

This rearrangement joins TRBV27 to TRBJ1-2, with 9 bases lining up with TRBD1. V shed 7 bases and J 4 bases; nucleotides not matched to a gene: 7. There are 14 residues in the CDR3. Germline CDR1 and CDR2: MNHEY and SMNVEV (reference sequence). The CDR3 nucleotides read TGTGCCAGCAAGCCTTTGGGACAGGGCTATGGCTACACCTTC. This gives the protein CASKPLGQGYGYTF.

The CDR3 nucleotides are TGTGCCAGCAGCTTAACCGGGACAGAGCAGTTCTTC. Translated, it gives CASSLTGTEQFF. The V call is TRBV7-8, the J call TRBJ2-1; TRBD1 might be the D (6 bases). The CDR3 has 12 residues. Germline V CDR1 and CDR2: SGHVS, FQNEAQ. Trimming shortened V by 2 bases and J by 10 bases, and 9 bases separated the two germline ends.

The chain is built from TRBV28 and TRBJ1-1; D might be TRBD1 (5 bases). Trimming stripped 3 bases from V and 3 bases from J, with 11 bases between. Germline loops: CDR1 MDHEN, CDR2 SYDVKM. This CDR3 region has 14 residues. The CDR3: CASSLGQTYTEAFF. CDR3 nucleotide sequence: TGTGCCAGCAGTTTGGGGCAGACCTACACTGAAGCTTTCTTT.

The J gene is TRBJ1-1, the V gene TRBV7-2; no clear D. This CDR3 is 13 amino acids long. Germline V gives CDR1 SGHTA, CDR2 FQGNSA. V shed 3 bases and J shed 6 bases, with 11 bases lying between them. The CDR3 sequence is CASSFTRVSEAFF. CDR3 nucleotides: TGTGCCAGCAGCTTCACGAGGGTTTCTGAAGCTTTCTTT.

The CDR3 reads CASSNGGSGSRETQYF. The CDR3 DNA sequence: TGTGCCAGCAGCAACGGGGGTAGCGGGAGCCGGGAGACCCAGTACTTC. The chain recombines TRBV7-9 with TRBJ2-5; 9 positions match TRBD2. This CDR3 is 16 amino acids long. V shed 5 bases and J 5 bases; nucleotides not matched to a gene: 12. Germline assignment: CDR1 SEHNR and CDR2 FQNEAQ (reference sequence).

The V gene is TRBV28, the J gene TRBJ2-1; no clear D. This CDR3 is 15 amino acids long. Germline values: CDR1 MDHEN, CDR2 SYDVKM. Trimming removed 3 bases from V and 6 bases from J, with 15 bases in between. The CDR3 coding sequence is TGTGCCAGCAGTTTGACTCGGTTCGACGGCAATGAGCAGTTCTTC. Protein: CASSLTRFDGNEQFF.

The V call is TRBV4-3, the J call TRBJ2-3; 7 bases are shared with TRBD1. Germline values: CDR1 LGHNA, CDR2 YSLEER. The ends lost 1 base at V and 5 bases at J; junction bases unmatched: 3. The CDR3 is 14 residues long. The CDR3 loop reads CASSQVGGEDTQYF. The DNA for the CDR3 is TGCGCCAGCAGCCAAGTAGGGGGCGAAGATACGCAGTATTTT.

The rearrangement joins TRBV9 to TRBJ2-7; the match to TRBD2 covers 7 bases. This CDR3 has 15 amino acids. CDR1 is SGDLS, CDR2 YYNGEE, per germline. V was pared by 2 bases and J by 6 bases, with 11 bases of the junction left unmatched. CDR3 sequence reads: CASSVSSGGPLEQYF. The CDR3 DNA reads TGTGCCAGCAGCGTCTCTTCGGGAGGCCCTCTCGAGCAGTACTTC.

The chain links TRBV2 to TRBJ2-1, with D possibly matching TRBD1 (5 bases). The germline V gene has CDR1 SNHLY and CDR2 FYNNEI. CDR3 length: 14 residues. V was pared by 3 bases and J by 7 bases, with 13 bases between. The CDR3 spells CASSDTGRVNEQFF. For the CDR3, the DNA is TGTGCCAGCAGTGATACGGGCAGGGTAAATGAGCAGTTCTTC. Filled out from reference TRBV2 and TRBJ2-1, the complete variable domain reads EPEVTQTPSHQVTQMGQEVILRCVPISNHLYFYWYRQILGQKVEFLVSFYNNEISEKSEIFDDQFSVERPDGSNFTLKIRSTKLEDSAMYFCASSDTGRVNEQFFGPGTRLTVL.

V and J are TRBV7-2 and TRBJ1-5; 7 positions match TRBD1. This CDR3 is built from 13 residues. Germline assignment: CDR1 SGHTA and CDR2 FQGNSA. With 3 bases clipped from V and 6 bases from J, the junction kept 2 bases outside the gene matches. The CDR3 protein is CASSFHRGQPQHF. The CDR3 bases are TGTGCCAGCAGCTTTCACAGGGGTCAGCCCCAGCATTTT.

The rearrangement uses TRBV7-2 and TRBJ2-3; D unresolved. Trimming pared 7 bases from V and 0 bases from J, leaving 14 bases between. This CDR3 comprises 15 residues. Germline-derived CDR1 and CDR2 are SGHTA and FQGNSA. As DNA, the CDR3 is TGTGCCAGCACCCCCCTGGCGGCTAGCACAGATACGCAGTATTTT. Translating gives CASTPLAASTDTQYF.

This chain links TRBV28 with TRBJ1-1; 9 bases are shared with TRBD1. Germline CDR1 and CDR2: MDHEN and SYDVKM. After removal of 5 bases from V and 7 bases from J, the junction contained 14 bases not matched to a gene. The CDR3 consists of 16 residues. This CDR3 reads CASSPLTGTGRFEAFF. Written as DNA, the CDR3 is TGTGCCAGCAGTCCTCTCACCGGGACAGGGCGGTTTGAAGCTTTCTTT.